The 8 T cell receptor beta chains in this list originate from one sample, sequenced in a study of T cells after yellow fever vaccination. TCRdb redid the calling of the 5' RACE reads with MiXCR, one entry per CDR3 protein. This table holds hundreds of thousands of distinct CDR3 sequences, roughly 4.8% found once. Sequenced here: CD4+ T cells sorted from PBMCs, sampled on the day of the yellow fever booster vaccination. All receptors derive from a man aged 18 to 29 who received the YFV17D yellow fever vaccine.

The genes are TRBV6-6 and TRBJ2-5; D is possibly TRBD2 (7 bases). V was shortened by 2 bases and J by 3 bases, with 19 bases between the two germline ends. CDR1 is MNHNY, CDR2 SVGAGI, per germline (reference sequence). This CDR3 is 17 amino acids long. The CDR3 sequence: CASSYASGGAGEETQYF. CDR3 DNA sequence: TGTGCCAGCAGTTACGCATCCGGGGGCGCGGGGGAAGAGACCCAGTACTTC.

This clonotype was recorded a few times. The chain links TRBV19 to TRBJ2-7, with unresolved D. The germline V gene encodes CDR1 LNHDA and CDR2 SQIVND (reference sequence). This CDR3 region has 16 residues. V was trimmed by 5 bases and J by 4 bases, leaving 21 bases between them. The CDR3 DNA is TGTGCCAGTAGTCCCTCCGGGCACCTCAGTGGATACGAGCAGTACTTC. This gives the protein CASSPSGHLSGYEQYF.

This clonotype showed up many times. The CDR3 nucleotides are TGCGCCAGCAGCCCCACTGGAGACGAGCAGTACTTC. Amino acids: CASSPTGDEQYF. The chain couples TRBV5-1 to TRBJ2-7; D gene unclear. The CDR3 loop spans 12 amino acids. Trimming pared 4 bases from V and 5 bases from J, leaving 10 bases between. Germline V gene sequence: CDR1 SGHRS, CDR2 YFSETQ.

This clonotype was detected ten times or more. The chain combines TRBV18 with TRBJ2-3; D gene ambiguous. V lost 0 bases to trimming and J lost 1 base, with 14 bases between them. CDR3 size: 17 residues. Germline V gene sequence: CDR1 KGHSH, CDR2 LQKENI. The CDR3, as DNA: TGTGCCAGCTCACCACCGGGTGCAGGATCGGGCACAGATACGCAGTATTTT. Its translation: CASSPPGAGSGTDTQYF.

This clonotype was recorded many times. The chain has TRBV11-2 and TRBJ2-5, with D possibly TRBD2 on 5 matching bases. CDR1 SGHAT and CDR2 FQNNGV come from the germline V gene. The CDR3 totals 13 residues. Trimming took off 5 bases at V and 5 bases at J, with 12 bases between the two ends. The CDR3 DNA reads TGTGCCAGCAGCCAGCCCCCGGGGGAGACCCAGTACTTC. Residues: CASSQPPGETQYF.

This clonotype was detected many times. The V and J genes are TRBV7-2 and TRBJ1-2; no reliable D call. Germline values: CDR1 SGHTA, CDR2 FQGNSA. The CDR3 runs to 13 residues. Trimming removed 3 bases at V and 4 bases at J, with 9 bases between. CDR3 sequence (DNA): TGTGCCAGCAGCTTCGGCCGGACCTATGGCTACACCTTC. Its translation: CASSFGRTYGYTF.

This clonotype has only a few counts. The V and J genes are TRBV20-1 and TRBJ1-5; D ambiguous. Germline V CDR1 and CDR2: DFQATT, SNEGSKA (reference sequence). Trimming removed 0 bases from V and 9 bases from J, with 18 bases in between. The CDR3 sequence is 15 residues long. Written as DNA, the CDR3 is TGCAGTGCTAGAGATTGGGCGACGGATTGGCGGCCCCAGCATTTT. Translating gives CSARDWATDWRPQHF.

This clonotype was observed a handful of times. The rearrangement uses TRBV27 and TRBJ1-4; tentative D call: TRBD1 (5 bases). Germline-derived CDR1 and CDR2 are MNHEY and SMNVEV (reference sequence). Trimming cost V 2 bases and J 6 bases, with 10 bases left between them. CDR3 length equals 14 residues. The CDR3 DNA reads as TGTGCCAGCAGTTTACGGGGGTTCTATGAAAAACTGTTTTTT. Its translation is CASSLRGFYEKLFF.